The sequence of this TCR beta chain was determined in a study of blood T cell repertoires in COVID-19. On the study more broadly: Donors in the United States, Italy and Spain gave samples during acute or convalescent COVID-19.

Original analysis: Amplification of reference gene primers provided the estimated nucleated cell counts. TCRdb's copy holds only in-frame clones and misses some; the assay was immunoSEQ multiplex PCR. The DNA was the basis for D and trimming; V, J and clone size are from that table. Among 100,000 to 150,000 clones listed, 65% to 85% were seen once. This clone occurred a few times. Looked up from germline, CDR1 is SGHVS and CDR2 is FQNEAQ. Trimming pared 6 bases from V and 5 bases from J, leaving 22 bases between. The CDR3 has 16 amino acids. This receptor was obtained from a woman in her 70s with acute or convalescent COVID-19. The source material was peripheral blood. The rearrangement joins TRBV7-8 to TRBJ1-1; D not certain. The CDR3 loop is CASRDPAFRRGTEAFF. As DNA, the CDR3 is TGTGCCAGCAGGGATCCTGCGTTCCGTCGAGGGACTGAAGCTTTCTTT.